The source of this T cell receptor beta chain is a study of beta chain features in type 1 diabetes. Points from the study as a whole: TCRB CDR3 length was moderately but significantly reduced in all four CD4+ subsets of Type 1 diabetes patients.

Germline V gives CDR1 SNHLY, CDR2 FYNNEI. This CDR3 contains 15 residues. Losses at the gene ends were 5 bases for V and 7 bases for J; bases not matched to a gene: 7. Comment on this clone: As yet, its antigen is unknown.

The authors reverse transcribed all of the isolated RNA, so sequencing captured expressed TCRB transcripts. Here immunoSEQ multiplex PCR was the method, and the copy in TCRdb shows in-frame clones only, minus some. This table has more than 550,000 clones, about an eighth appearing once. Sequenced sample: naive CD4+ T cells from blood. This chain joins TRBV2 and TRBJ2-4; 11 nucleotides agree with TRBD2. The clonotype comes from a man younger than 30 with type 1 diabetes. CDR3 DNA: TGTGCCAGCAGTAGGGGGACTAGCGGTTGGAACATTCAGTACTTC. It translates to CASSRGTSGWNIQYF.